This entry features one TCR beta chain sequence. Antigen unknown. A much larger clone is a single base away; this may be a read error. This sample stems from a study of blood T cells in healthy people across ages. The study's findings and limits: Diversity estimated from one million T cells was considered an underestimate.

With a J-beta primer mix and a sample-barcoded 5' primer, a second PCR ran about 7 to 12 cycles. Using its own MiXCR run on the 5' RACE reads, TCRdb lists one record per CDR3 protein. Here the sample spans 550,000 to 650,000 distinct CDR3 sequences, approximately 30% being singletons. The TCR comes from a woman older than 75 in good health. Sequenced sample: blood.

The CDR3 sequence: CASREDLGGSAPHF. The CDR3 nucleotides are TGTGCCAGCAGGGAGGACCTAGGGGGTTCGGCCCCCCACTTT. This chain joins TRBV12-3 or TRBV12-4 and TRBJ1-6, with D perhaps TRBD1 (6 bases). The ends were cut back, 6 bases at V and 18 bases at J, with 24 bases in the middle. The CDR3 has 14 amino acids.